The 11 T cell receptor beta chains below were found in one sample sequenced in a study of T cell responses to AZD1222 COVID-19 vaccine. TCRdb keeps only in-frame clones here, not all; method: immunoSEQ multiplex PCR. The sample carries roughly 120,000 clones, roughly 87% recorded once. This material consisted of peripheral blood, taken on day 0 of AZD1222 vaccination. These receptors all come from an adult in good health.

The chain employs TRBV7-9 and TRBJ1-2; 8 nucleotides match TRBD1. The CDR3 has 14 amino acids. J lost 5 bases, V lost 4 bases, and 6 bases had no gene match. Germline V lookup: CDR1 SEHNR, CDR2 FQNEAQ (reference sequence). The CDR3 loop is CASSSAGQAYGYTF. The CDR3 DNA reads TGTGCCAGCAGCTCTGCGGGACAGGCATATGGCTACACCTTC.

With respect to this clone: Compared with germline, one end of the junction differs, possibly owing to a read error. The V and J genes are TRBV28 and TRBJ2-5; 8 bases align to TRBD1. The CDR3 contains 17 residues. Germline CDR1 is MDHEN and CDR2 is SYDVKM. The CDR3 nucleotides read TGTGCCACTTCTTCCCTGACAGGGGACCGCGGCCAAGGGACCCAGTACTTC. It translates to CATSSLTGDRGQGTQYF.

The gene calls are TRBV12-3 or TRBV12-4 and TRBJ2-6; D not resolved. The CDR3 has 13 amino acids. V was cut by 6 bases and J by 0 bases, with 3 bases left in between. The CDR3 DNA is TGTGCCAGCAGCCACTCTGGGGCCAACGTCCTGACTTTC. Protein: CASSHSGANVLTF.

This rearrangement joins TRBV28 to TRBJ2-1; D possibly matches TRBD1 or TRBD2 (5 bases each). Trimming cost V 5 bases and J 14 bases, with 28 bases left between them. The CDR3 spans 16 residues. Germline V gene lookup returns CDR1 MDHEN and CDR2 SYDVKM. The CDR3, as DNA: TGTGCCAGCAGTCTACCGACCATCCCCGGGACCCTCTACAAGTTCTTC. Translation: CASSLPTIPGTLYKFF.

This clone has only one observation. The chain joins TRBV9 to TRBJ2-7; possibly TRBD2 for D (6 bases). The CDR3 contains 13 residues. Germline V gene data show CDR1 as SGDLS and CDR2 as YYNGEE. Trimming removed 4 bases at V and 6 bases at J, with 14 bases between. For the CDR3, the DNA is TGTGCCAGCAGCCCCGGGACTGGTCCCGAGCAGTACTTC. Translated, it gives CASSPGTGPEQYF.

Only one count was recorded for this clone. The chain recombines TRBV5-1 with TRBJ1-1; 7 bases match TRBD1. This CDR3 is 16 amino acids long. V was clipped by 4 bases and J by 4 bases; unmatched bases: 13. Germline loops: CDR1 SGHRS, CDR2 YFSETQ. In DNA, the CDR3 is TGCGCCAGCAGCCCGCGAATCTTGACAGGGCCCACTGAAGCTTTCTTT. It is translated as CASSPRILTGPTEAFF.

This chain connects TRBV7-6 to TRBJ1-5, with D perhaps TRBD1 (5 bases). The CDR3 totals 14 residues. The germline gives CDR1 SGHVS, CDR2 FNYEAQ. V lost 0 bases, J lost 5 bases, and 8 bases lay in between. This CDR3 reads CASSLAGLHQPQHF. In nucleotides, the CDR3 is TGTGCCAGCAGCTTAGCGGGGCTACATCAGCCCCAGCATTTT.

V usage is TRBV5-5 and J usage is TRBJ2-1, with D perhaps matching TRBD1 or TRBD2 (5 bases each). Germline V gives CDR1 SGHKS, CDR2 YYEKEE (reference sequence). CDR3 size: 12 residues. Between the trimmed V and J ends, which lost 6 bases and 10 bases, there was a span of 14 bases. CDR3 protein: CASTLLGEEQFF. CDR3 coding DNA: TGTGCCAGCACCCTTCTGGGGGAGGAGCAGTTCTTC.

The V gene is TRBV28, the J gene TRBJ2-2; D unresolved. This CDR3 region has 15 residues. Germline CDR1 and CDR2: MDHEN and SYDVKM. Trimming left V 1 base short and J 8 bases short, with 14 bases between. DNA of the CDR3: TGTGCCAGCAGTTTATTAACTGGGGATGGGGGGGAGCTGTTTTTT. Translated: CASSLLTGDGGELFF.

The V and J genes are TRBV14 and TRBJ2-7; 8 nucleotides align to TRBD2. The V and J ends lost 4 bases and 6 bases, in that order; junction bases with no gene match: 11. CDR1 is SGHDN, CDR2 FVKESK, per germline. The CDR3 runs 15 residues. The DNA for the CDR3 is TGTGCCAGCAGCCCTTTCGGACTAGCAAGGAGCGAGCAGTACTTC. Amino acids: CASSPFGLARSEQYF.

This chain joins TRBV6-5 and TRBJ2-7; TRBD2 matches at 10 bases. Germline CDR1 and CDR2: MNHEY and SVGAGI. This CDR3 spans 14 amino acids. The J segment lost 4 bases and the V segment lost 4 bases, leaving 4 bases of the junction unmatched. The CDR3 DNA is TGTGCCAGCAGTTCCCTAGCGGGAGCGTACGAGCAGTACTTC. Its protein product is CASSSLAGAYEQYF.